These T cell receptor beta chains were read from a single sample in a study of monozygotic twins with inflammatory bowel disease. No DNA is given; TCRdb re-called the 5' RACE reads and lists each CDR3 protein once. The sample has over 150,000 distinct CDR3 sequences; the top ten hold roughly 2.3%. Sequenced material: blood. The receptors here all came from a human donor with ulcerative colitis or Crohn's disease, or a healthy co-twin of an affected twin (not recorded which). Both conserved end residues are part of each CDR3.

CDR3aa,v_gene,j_gene
CSAPERGEEKLFF,TRBV20-1,TRBJ1-4
CASSRRTSGRAHEQFF,TRBV7-8,TRBJ2-1
CAWSVSGINTGELFF,TRBV30,TRBJ2-2
CASSSSPPGPAYEQYF,TRBV12-3/TRBV12-4,TRBJ2-7
CSARKGLAGVYEQYF,TRBV20-1,TRBJ2-7
CASTRDRSLTEAFF,TRBV12-3/TRBV12-4,TRBJ1-1
CASGLVDAGADTQYF,TRBV12-5,TRBJ2-3
CASSSPEPLAEQYF,TRBV5-6,TRBJ2-7
CATSDSGAGGGETQYF,TRBV24-1,TRBJ2-5
CASSQQGNWGTDTQYF,TRBV4-1,TRBJ2-3
CASSLAGGPNNEQFF,TRBV7-3,TRBJ2-1
CSARARDRGAPGYGYTF,TRBV20-1,TRBJ1-2
CASSKVGADSCEKLFF,TRBV21-1,TRBJ1-4
CASSINSNQPQHF,TRBV6-5,TRBJ1-5
CASRPRGGNTEAFF,TRBV5-1,TRBJ1-1
CASTRDRGLYEQYF,TRBV5-4,TRBJ2-7
CASSLIGAGRGYEQYF,TRBV5-4,TRBJ2-7
CASSQGRADTQYF,TRBV4-3,TRBJ2-3
CASTQDRESPLHF,TRBV4-3,TRBJ1-6
CASSPLSGDEKLFF,TRBV7-6,TRBJ1-4
CASSFYHRSSYEQYF,TRBV28,TRBJ2-7
CASTRDRDVYGYTF,TRBV9,TRBJ1-2
CSAKGLADADTQYF,TRBV20-1,TRBJ2-3
CASSEGRGPGELFF,TRBV2,TRBJ2-2
CASSVVADRGVNEQFF,TRBV9,TRBJ2-1
CASSFGLESSYEQYF,TRBV7-2,TRBJ2-7
CASSGTRRYGYTF,TRBV12-3/TRBV12-4,TRBJ1-2
CASRPSSGGTGELFF,TRBV7-9,TRBJ2-2
CSARGQKTLHQPQHF,TRBV20-1,TRBJ1-5
CSATDRGGSYEQYF,TRBV20-1,TRBJ2-7
CASSHGLAGLYQETQYF,TRBV7-8,TRBJ2-5
CSAKGGDTEAFF,TRBV20-1,TRBJ1-1
CASSPRTGNQPQHF,TRBV4-2,TRBJ1-5
CASSVLRGGDGCTF,TRBV6-1,TRBJ1-2
CSARPDLKETQYF,TRBV20-1,TRBJ2-5
CASSLGLVTETQYF,TRBV5-1,TRBJ2-5
CASRPVESSREQYF,TRBV5-1,TRBJ2-7